This entry lists 20 T cell receptor beta chains sequenced from one sample in a study of T cell responses to AZD1222 COVID-19 vaccine. The repertoire was sequenced with immunoSEQ multiplex PCR; TCRdb's copy has only in-frame clones and lacks some. The data contain 100,000 or so clones, around nine tenths of them seen just once; the ten biggest clones take up more than 1.5%. The sequences come from peripheral blood, collected on day 0 of AZD1222 vaccination. Source of these receptors: an adult in good health.

The chain is built from TRBV28 and TRBJ1-2; no clear D gene. Germline values: CDR1 MDHEN, CDR2 SYDVKM. Trimming left V 5 bases short and J 4 bases short, with 8 bases between. The CDR3 extends over 12 amino acids. The CDR3 region is CASSATFYGYTF. DNA for the CDR3: TGTGCCAGCAGTGCCACCTTCTATGGCTACACCTTC.

This clone was picked up a small number of times. J is TRBJ2-7 and V is TRBV7-9, with TRBD2 matching over 7 bases. The CDR3 runs 17 residues. J lost 3 bases, V lost 5 bases, and 16 bases had no gene match. Germline V gene sequence: CDR1 SEHNR, CDR2 FQNEAQ (reference sequence). CDR3 amino acids: CASSPKDAGLRRYEQYF. The CDR3 DNA follows: TGTGCCAGCAGCCCAAAGGATGCGGGACTAAGGCGCTACGAGCAGTACTTC.

This chain connects TRBV18 to TRBJ1-1, with D perhaps matching TRBD1 (5 bases). CDR3 size: 14 residues. Germline CDR1 reads KGHSH; CDR2 reads LQKENI. With 4 bases removed from V and 2 bases from J, the gap between germline ends came to 11 bases. CDR3: CASSQRDGNTEAFF. The CDR3 DNA follows: TGTGCCAGCTCACAACGGGACGGAAACACTGAAGCTTTCTTT.

This sequence joins TRBV5-4 and TRBJ2-6, with D unclear. Germline lookup yields CDR1 SGHNT and CDR2 YYREEE (reference sequence). V lost 0 bases and J lost 0, with 13 bases in between. The CDR3 sequence is 18 residues long. The CDR3 loop reads CASSLESEGNSGANVLTF. The CDR3 bases are TGTGCCAGCAGCTTGGAATCAGAAGGGAACTCTGGGGCCAACGTCCTGACTTTC.

V usage is TRBV18 and J usage is TRBJ2-5; TRBD1 or TRBD2 may be the D gene (5 bases each). Trimming took off 0 bases at V and 5 bases at J, with 16 bases between the two ends. CDR3 length: 16 residues. The germline V gene has CDR1 KGHSH and CDR2 LQKENI. Written as DNA, the CDR3 is TGTGCCAGCTCACCACCCGTGGGGGAGTTGGGGGAGACCCAGTACTTC. It translates to CASSPPVGELGETQYF.

V gene TRBV4-1 combines with J gene TRBJ2-1; TRBD2 aligns across 7 bases. Germline CDR1 and CDR2: MGHRA and YSYEKL. V lost 0 bases and J lost 8; bases outside the gene matches: 10. CDR3 length: 16 residues. The CDR3 protein is CASSQDWREGSYEQFF. Here the CDR3 DNA reads TGCGCCAGCAGCCAAGATTGGAGGGAGGGCAGCTATGAGCAGTTCTTC.

In this sample, this clone turned up a few times. The chain joins TRBV7-9 to TRBJ1-4; TRBD1 aligns across 7 bases. The V gene end was trimmed by 6 bases and the J gene end by 7 bases; junction bases not matched to a gene: 2. CDR1 SEHNR and CDR2 FQNEAQ come from the germline V gene (reference sequence). The CDR3 has 12 amino acids. CDR3 DNA sequence: TGTGCCAGCAGGCAGGGGGGTGAAAAACTGTTTTTT. Translation: CASRQGGEKLFF.

The chain has TRBV7-2 and TRBJ2-5; weak D call: TRBD1 (6 bases). Germline V lookup: CDR1 SGHTA, CDR2 FQGNSA. The CDR3 consists of 14 residues. V lost 3 bases and J 2 bases, leaving 10 bases between the germline ends. CDR3 residues: CASSFLGQQETQYF. For the CDR3, the DNA is TGTGCCAGCAGCTTCTTGGGACAACAAGAGACCCAGTACTTC.

The chain combines TRBV6-5 with TRBJ1-5; weak D call: TRBD1 (6 bases). V was cut by 5 bases and J by 7 bases, with 18 bases left in between. From germline, CDR1 is MNHEY and CDR2 SVGAGI. This CDR3 has 15 amino acids. DNA for the CDR3: TGTGCCAGCAGTCCCTCCTGGGGGCTCGGACAGCCCCAGCATTTT. It is translated as CASSPSWGLGQPQHF.

The chain combines TRBV10-3 with TRBJ2-2; D is uncertain. Between the trimmed V and J ends, which lost 4 bases and 1 base, there was a span of 4 bases. Germline CDR1 reads ENHRY; CDR2 reads SYGVKD. CDR3 length equals 13 residues. Here the CDR3 reads CAISVQNTGELFF. CDR3 in DNA: TGTGCCATCAGTGTACAGAACACCGGGGAGCTGTTTTTT.

The V call is TRBV19, the J call TRBJ2-3; no firm D call. The ends were cut back, 8 bases at V and 6 bases at J, with 9 bases in the middle. This CDR3 has 11 residues. CDR1 LNHDA and CDR2 SQIVND come from the germline V gene (reference sequence). CDR3: CASATRDTQYF. DNA for the CDR3: TGTGCCAGTGCTACGCGGGATACGCAGTATTTT.

The rearrangement links TRBV20-1 to TRBJ2-7, with TRBD2 matching over 7 bases. The germline CDR1 and CDR2 sequences are DFQATT and SNEGSKA (reference sequence). The V gene end was trimmed by 6 bases and the J gene end by 6 bases; junction bases not matched to a gene: 17. The CDR3 covers 15 residues. The CDR3 nucleotides are TGCAGTGCCAGTACTGCGGCCCGGGGGGAGTCCGAGCAGTACTTC. Translated, it gives CSASTAARGESEQYF.

V usage is TRBV29-1 and J usage is TRBJ2-3; D may be TRBD1 (7 bases). The CDR3 covers 17 residues. Trimming took 7 bases from V and 0 from J, leaving 23 bases between them. Germline loops: CDR1 SQVTM, CDR2 ANQGSEA. CDR3: CSARGQGVYSSTDTQYF. CDR3 DNA: TGCAGCGCCCGGGGGCAGGGGGTCTATTCTAGCACAGATACGCAGTATTTT.

The rearrangement uses TRBV5-8 and TRBJ1-5; D is uncertain. V shed 2 bases and J shed 4 bases, with 7 bases lying between them. Germline V gene sequence: CDR1 SGHTS, CDR2 YDEGEE. CDR3 length: 13 amino acids. The CDR3 sequence is CASSFGMNQPQHF. CDR3 sequence (DNA): TGTGCCAGCAGCTTTGGGATGAATCAGCCCCAGCATTTT.

The chain carries TRBV2 and TRBJ2-7; a weak D match, TRBD1 (6 bases). V was shortened by 6 bases and J by 3 bases, with 9 bases between the two germline ends. Germline V gene lookup returns CDR1 SNHLY and CDR2 FYNNEI. The CDR3 is 12 amino acids. The CDR3 is CASSLDSYEQYF. CDR3 nucleotides: TGTGCCAGCAGCCTGGACAGCTACGAGCAGTACTTC.

The chain uses TRBV5-6 and TRBJ1-3; the D is unclear. V lost 2 bases to trimming and J lost 0 bases, with 6 bases between them. The CDR3 extends over 14 amino acids. Germline V gene lookup returns CDR1 SGHDT and CDR2 YYEEEE. The CDR3 sequence is CASSLASSGNTIYF. As DNA, the CDR3 is TGTGCCAGCAGCTTAGCGTCCTCTGGAAACACCATATATTTT.

The chain recombines TRBV6-6 with TRBJ2-7, with D hard to call. Trimming stripped 7 bases from V and 3 bases from J, with 13 bases between. CDR1 is MNHNY and CDR2 is SVGAGI in the germline V gene (reference sequence). This CDR3 is 13 amino acids long. As DNA, the CDR3 is TGTGCCAGCACCTCACATTTAAGCTACGAGCAGTACTTC. Protein: CASTSHLSYEQYF.

The DNA of the CDR3 is TGTGCCAGCAGCTTAGCGCTGGCAGATACGCAGTATTTT. Amino acid sequence: CASSLALADTQYF. The chain uses TRBV7-8 and TRBJ2-3; the D is unclear. Deletions cut 0 bases from V and 4 bases from J, with 5 bases between. Looked up from germline, CDR1 is SGHVS and CDR2 is FQNEAQ. CDR3 length: 13 residues.

This rearrangement joins TRBV4-2 to TRBJ2-1, with TRBD2 identical over 9 bases. J lost 4 bases, V lost 5 bases, and 12 bases had no gene match. The CDR3 has 17 amino acids. Germline CDR1 and CDR2: LGHNA and YNFKEQ. The DNA for the CDR3 is TGTGCCAGCAGCGACACGAACTCGGGACTAGCTTACAATGAGCAGTTCTTC. This encodes CASSDTNSGLAYNEQFF.

The chain links TRBV9 to TRBJ2-5, with 13 bases that match TRBD2. The V segment lost 0 bases and the J segment 4 bases; nucleotides outside the gene matches: 3. Germline V gene data show CDR1 as SGDLS and CDR2 as YYNGEE. This CDR3 region has 16 residues. In nucleotides, the CDR3 is TGTGCCAGCAGCGTAGAGGGACTAGCGGGAACAGAGACCCAGTACTTC. This sequence encodes CASSVEGLAGTETQYF.